A selection of T cell receptor beta chains follows, all from one sample in a study of T cells in Graves' hyperthyroidism and ophthalmopathy. TCRdb processed the multiplex PCR reads anew with MiXCR; each CDR3 protein has one entry. In the table there are approximately 400,000 distinct CDR3 sequences, roughly 14% of which are singletons. Sequencing input: blood. The origin of the receptors is a woman in her fifties or sixties with Graves' hyperthyroidism. CDR3s include the opening cysteine and the closing phenylalanine or tryptophan. The order of the fields is clone size, V gene, D gene, J gene, CDR3 protein, CDR3 DNA. A D gene is named only where the DNA matches it firmly. Only some rows state a clone size, as once, few, many or a class for expanded clones.

size: many
V: TRBV5-1
D: TRBD1
J: TRBJ1-1
CDR3: CASSRGQGSTEAFF
DNA: TGCGCCAGCAGCCGGGGACAGGGGTCCACTGAAGCTTTCTTT

size: many
V: TRBV27
D: .
J: TRBJ2-3
CDR3: CASGTGSTDTQYF
DNA: TGTGCCAGCGGGACGGGGAGCACAGATACGCAGTATTTT

size: few
V: TRBV5-1
D: .
J: TRBJ2-2
CDR3: CASSFEQGGETGELFF
DNA: TGCGCCAGCAGCTTTGAACAGGGTGGCGAGACCGGGGAGCTGTTTTTT

size: many
V: TRBV11-3
D: .
J: TRBJ1-6
CDR3: CASSTAGTQGVYNSPLHF
DNA: TGTGCCAGCAGCACTGCCGGGACACAAGGCGTTTATAATTCACCCCTCCACTTT

size: few
V: TRBV5-1
D: .
J: TRBJ1-4
CDR3: CASREGETATNEKLFF
DNA: TGCGCCAGCAGGGAGGGGGAAACGGCAACTAATGAAAAACTGTTTTTT

size: many
V: TRBV20-1
D: .
J: TRBJ1-6
CDR3: CSAPGGFDSPLHF
DNA: TGCAGTGCCCCGGGCGGGTTTGATTCACCCCTCCACTTT

size: many
V: TRBV5-1
D: .
J: TRBJ1-1
CDR3: CASSLEAGWTNTEAFF
DNA: TGCGCCAGCAGCTTAGAGGCAGGGTGGACCAACACTGAAGCTTTCTTT

size: few
V: TRBV2
D: .
J: TRBJ1-3
CDR3: CASSGLASSGNTIYF
DNA: TGTGCCAGCAGTGGTTTGGCGAGCTCTGGAAACACCATATATTTT

size: .
V: TRBV5-1
D: .
J: TRBJ1-4
CDR3: CASRPGATNEKPFF
DNA: TGCGCCAGCAGACCCGGGGCAACTAATGAAAAACCGTTTTTT

size: many
V: TRBV24-1
D: .
J: TRBJ2-5
CDR3: CATSDPREQETQYF
DNA: TGTGCCACCAGTGACCCCCGGGAACAAGAGACCCAGTACTTC

size: many
V: TRBV7-9
D: TRBD2
J: TRBJ2-1
CDR3: CASSLSFGLAGGNEQFF
DNA: TGTGCCAGCAGCTTAAGCTTCGGTCTAGCGGGAGGCAATGAGCAGTTCTTC

size: .
V: TRBV5-5
D: TRBD1
J: TRBJ2-2
CDR3: CASSWGQRNTGELFF
DNA: TGTGCCAGCAGCTGGGGACAGAGAAACACCGGGGAGCTGTTTTTT

size: .
V: TRBV7-2
D: .
J: TRBJ1-6
CDR3: CASSLEGGLPTLHF
DNA: TGTGCCAGCAGCTTAGAAGGGGGGCTTCCCACCCTCCACTTT

size: many
V: TRBV29-1
D: .
J: TRBJ1-2
CDR3: CSVEGGAVPHYGYTF
DNA: TGCAGCGTTGAAGGGGGGGCAGTGCCACACTATGGCTACACCTTC

size: many
V: TRBV2
D: TRBD1
J: TRBJ2-5
CDR3: CAFRTGEQETQYF
DNA: TGTGCCTTCAGGACAGGGGAGCAAGAGACCCAGTACTTC

size: .
V: TRBV20-1
D: TRBD2
J: TRBJ2-3
CDR3: CSAREGLAGNTDTRYF
DNA: TGCAGTGCTAGAGAAGGACTAGCGGGTAACACAGATACGCGGTATTTT

size: many
V: TRBV12-3/TRBV12-4
D: .
J: TRBJ2-1
CDR3: CASSLGGGLRGNEQFF
DNA: TGTGCCAGCAGTTTAGGTGGTGGTTTACGGGGTAATGAGCAGTTCTTC

size: many
V: TRBV4-1
D: .
J: TRBJ2-7
CDR3: CASSQVGGYEQYF
DNA: TGCGCCAGCAGCCAAGTAGGAGGGTACGAGCAGTACTTC

size: many
V: TRBV7-3
D: TRBD2
J: TRBJ2-1
CDR3: CASSLIGAGGRNEQFF
DNA: TGTGCCAGCAGCTTAATAGGGGCCGGCGGGAGAAATGAGCAGTTCTTC

size: few
V: TRBV19
D: TRBD2
J: TRBJ2-1
CDR3: CASSTIAGVNNEQFF
DNA: TGTGCCAGTAGTACCATAGCGGGAGTTAACAATGAGCAGTTCTTC

size: .
V: TRBV24-1
D: .
J: TRBJ2-7
CDR3: CATQGKVSYEQYF
DNA: TGTGCCACCCAAGGGAAGGTCTCCTACGAGCAGTACTTC

size: many
V: TRBV20-1
D: TRBD2
J: TRBJ2-3
CDR3: CSARPGTSGSGTDTQYF
DNA: TGCAGTGCTAGGCCCGGGACTAGCGGGAGCGGGACAGATACGCAGTATTTT

size: many
V: TRBV3-1
D: .
J: TRBJ1-5
CDR3: CASSHYRGNQPQHF
DNA: TGTGCCAGCAGCCATTACAGGGGCAATCAGCCCCAGCATTTT

size: .
V: TRBV11-1
D: TRBD1
J: TRBJ2-7
CDR3: CASSLAGQGGSYEQYF
DNA: TGTGCCAGCAGCTTAGCCGGACAGGGCGGCTCCTACGAGCAGTACTTC

size: .
V: TRBV27
D: .
J: TRBJ1-1
CDR3: CASSSRTPQGEAFF
DNA: TGTGCCAGCAGTTCAAGGACACCGCAGGGTGAAGCTTTCTTT

size: .
V: TRBV19
D: TRBD2
J: TRBJ2-5
CDR3: CASSFDGRGQETQYF
DNA: TGTGCCAGTAGTTTTGACGGGAGGGGGCAAGAGACCCAGTACTTC

size: .
V: TRBV28
D: TRBD1
J: TRBJ1-1
CDR3: CASRPGQGWNTEAFF
DNA: TGTGCCAGCAGACCGGGACAGGGCTGGAACACTGAAGCTTTCTTT

size: many
V: TRBV3-1
D: .
J: TRBJ2-1
CDR3: CASSHLTRTNEQFF
DNA: TGTGCCAGCAGCCATTTGACTCGCACAAATGAGCAGTTCTTC

size: .
V: TRBV12-3/TRBV12-4
D: TRBD2
J: TRBJ2-3
CDR3: CASTLAGVVDTQYF
DNA: TGTGCCAGCACCTTAGCGGGGGTGGTAGATACGCAGTATTTT

size: many
V: TRBV29-1
D: TRBD2
J: TRBJ2-3
CDR3: CSCLVAGMHTQYF
DNA: TGCAGCTGCCTAGTAGCGGGAATGCATACGCAGTATTTT

size: .
V: TRBV11-2
D: .
J: TRBJ2-1
CDR3: CASSFLRISYNEQFF
DNA: TGTGCCAGCAGTTTTTTGAGGATCTCCTACAATGAGCAGTTCTTC

size: many
V: TRBV30
D: .
J: TRBJ2-3
CDR3: CAWSFQTDTQYF
DNA: TGTGCCTGGAGCTTTCAGACAGATACGCAGTATTTT

size: .
V: TRBV11-2
D: .
J: TRBJ1-1
CDR3: CASSLAWPARHANTEAFF
DNA: TGTGCCAGCAGCTTAGCCTGGCCGGCGCGGCACGCGAACACTGAAGCTTTCTTT

size: many
V: TRBV5-4
D: TRBD1
J: TRBJ2-1
CDR3: CASSLDRGNYNEQFF
DNA: TGTGCCAGCAGCTTGGACAGGGGGAACTACAATGAGCAGTTCTTC

size: many
V: TRBV7-9
D: .
J: TRBJ2-1
CDR3: CASSSPQRASFNEQFF
DNA: TGTGCCAGCAGCTCCCCGCAACGGGCTAGCTTCAATGAGCAGTTCTTC

size: .
V: TRBV30
D: TRBD1
J: TRBJ1-2
CDR3: CAWSRTGVGGYTF
DNA: TGTGCCTGGAGTAGGACAGGGGTCGGTGGCTACACCTTC

size: .
V: TRBV24-1
D: .
J: TRBJ2-2
CDR3: CATSDFQGPYGELFF
DNA: TGTGCCACCAGTGATTTCCAGGGGCCTTACGGGGAGCTGTTTTTT

size: many
V: TRBV30
D: .
J: TRBJ1-2
CDR3: CAWSVNGDYGYTF
DNA: TGTGCCTGGAGTGTAAACGGGGACTATGGCTACACCTTC

size: .
V: TRBV2
D: .
J: TRBJ2-5
CDR3: CASSPSKIGETQYF
DNA: TGTGCCAGCAGCCCTAGTAAAATAGGGGAGACCCAGTACTTC

size: .
V: TRBV9
D: TRBD2
J: TRBJ2-1
CDR3: CASSAGGGYNEQFF
DNA: TGTGCCAGCAGCGCGGGAGGGGGTTACAATGAGCAGTTCTTC

size: .
V: TRBV19
D: .
J: TRBJ2-7
CDR3: CASKSATASYEQYF
DNA: TGTGCCAGTAAGTCGGCCACCGCTTCCTACGAGCAGTACTTC

size: few
V: TRBV13
D: TRBD2
J: TRBJ2-7
CDR3: CASSPGTSSYEQCF
DNA: TGTGCCAGCAGCCCAGGGACTAGCTCCTACGAGCAGTGCTTC

size: many
V: TRBV2
D: .
J: TRBJ2-1
CDR3: CASRGETLSNEQFF
DNA: TGTGCCAGCAGGGGGGAAACTCTTAGCAATGAGCAGTTCTTC

size: many
V: TRBV6-1
D: TRBD1
J: TRBJ2-5
CDR3: CASSQPGQGETQYF
DNA: TGTGCCAGCAGCCAACCGGGACAGGGAGAGACCCAGTACTTC

size: .
V: TRBV18
D: .
J: TRBJ1-1
CDR3: CASSPPGGSNTEAFF
DNA: TGTGCCAGCTCACCACCTGGCGGCTCGAACACTGAAGCTTTCTTT

size: few
V: TRBV6-1
D: TRBD2
J: TRBJ2-1
CDR3: CASSEGGTSGGIGDEQFF
DNA: TGTGCCAGCAGTGAAGGGGGGACTAGCGGGGGGATCGGGGATGAGCAGTTCTTC

size: .
V: TRBV9
D: TRBD2
J: TRBJ2-3
CDR3: CASSKPGLAGEGTQYF
DNA: TGTGCCAGCAGCAAACCGGGACTAGCGGGAGAGGGTACGCAGTATTTT

size: .
V: TRBV7-9
D: .
J: TRBJ2-1
CDR3: CASSLYPGPLFF
DNA: TGTGCCAGCAGCCTATATCCGGGACCCCTTTTCTTC

size: .
V: TRBV10-3
D: .
J: TRBJ2-3
CDR3: CASTGEVTDTQYF
DNA: TGTGCCTCGACTGGAGAGGTAACAGATACGCAGTATTTT

size: many
V: TRBV14
D: TRBD1
J: TRBJ2-1
CDR3: CASNRDRGPEQFF
DNA: TGTGCCAGCAACCGGGACAGGGGACCCGAGCAGTTCTTC